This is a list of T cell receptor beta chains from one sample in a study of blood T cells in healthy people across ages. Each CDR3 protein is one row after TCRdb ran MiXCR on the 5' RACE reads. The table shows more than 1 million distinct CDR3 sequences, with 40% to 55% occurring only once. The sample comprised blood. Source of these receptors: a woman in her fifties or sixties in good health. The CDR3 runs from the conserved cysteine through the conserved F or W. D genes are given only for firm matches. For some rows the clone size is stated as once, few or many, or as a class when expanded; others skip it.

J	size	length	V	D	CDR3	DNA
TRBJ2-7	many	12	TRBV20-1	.	CSARGPDYEQYF	TGCAGTGCTAGAGGGCCAGACTACGAGCAGTACTTC
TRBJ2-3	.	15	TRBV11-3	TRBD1	CASSRGQGPTDTQYF	TGTGCCAGCAGCCGGGGACAGGGACCCACAGATACGCAGTATTTT
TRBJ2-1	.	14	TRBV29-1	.	CSVERGRTYNEQFF	TGCAGCGTTGAGCGGGGCAGGACCTACAATGAGCAGTTCTTC
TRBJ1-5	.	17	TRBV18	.	CASSPAPRGATNQPQHF	TGTGCCAGCTCACCAGCCCCCCGGGGTGCCACTAATCAGCCCCAGCATTTT
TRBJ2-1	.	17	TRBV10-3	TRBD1	CAISAGQGSSSYNEQFF	TGTGCCATCAGTGCCGGACAGGGGTCCTCTTCCTACAATGAGCAGTTCTTC
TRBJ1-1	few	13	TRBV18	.	CASSPSVNTEAFF	TGTGCCAGCTCACCATCGGTTAACACTGAAGCTTTCTTT
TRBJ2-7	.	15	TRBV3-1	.	CASSQGRFPPYEQYF	TGTGCCAGCAGCCAAGGCAGGTTCCCCCCCTACGAGCAGTACTTC
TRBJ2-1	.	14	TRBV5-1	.	CASFQGSQRGEQFF	TGCGCCAGCTTCCAGGGGTCTCAAAGGGGTGAGCAGTTCTTC
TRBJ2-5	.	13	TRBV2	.	CASSPGVAETQYF	TGTGCCAGCAGTCCCGGGGTAGCGGAGACCCAGTACTTC
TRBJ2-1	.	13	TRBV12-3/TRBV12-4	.	CASRPPGYPGQFF	TGTGCCAGCCGCCCTCCGGGCTACCCAGGGCAGTTCTTC
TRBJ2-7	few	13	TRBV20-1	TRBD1	CSATGTGGYEQYF	TGCAGTGCTACCGGGACAGGGGGCTACGAGCAGTACTTC
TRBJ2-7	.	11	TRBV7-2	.	CASSLEWVQYF	TGTGCCAGCAGCTTGGAGTGGGTGCAGTACTTC
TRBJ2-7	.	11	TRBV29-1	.	CSGDVSSGRYF	TGCAGCGGTGATGTCTCCTCTGGTCGGTACTTC
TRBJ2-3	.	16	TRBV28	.	CASSSLAGWETDTQYF	TGTGCCAGCAGTTCGCTGGCGGGATGGGAAACAGATACGCAGTATTTT
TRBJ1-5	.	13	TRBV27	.	CASSLSPWQPQHF	TGTGCCAGCAGTTTATCGCCCTGGCAGCCCCAGCATTTT
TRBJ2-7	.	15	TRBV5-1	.	CASSLVAREGGEQYF	TGCGCCAGCAGCTTGGTCGCGCGGGAAGGCGGCGAGCAGTACTTC
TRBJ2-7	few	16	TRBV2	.	CASIPTTGTVTYEQYF	TGTGCCAGCATCCCAACAACGGGAACCGTCACCTACGAGCAGTACTTC
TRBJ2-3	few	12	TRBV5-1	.	CASSTSVNTQYF	TGCGCCAGCAGCACAAGCGTAAATACGCAGTATTTT
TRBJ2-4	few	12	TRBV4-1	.	CASSQGSNIQYF	TGCGCCAGCAGCCAAGGCTCAAACATTCAGTACTTC
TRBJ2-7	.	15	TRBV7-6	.	CASSLAEDGFYEQYF	TGTGCCAGCAGCTTAGCCGAGGACGGATTTTACGAGCAGTACTTC
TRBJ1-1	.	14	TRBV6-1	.	CASSDGQVNTEAFF	TGTGCCAGCAGTGATGGGCAGGTGAACACTGAAGCTTTCTTT
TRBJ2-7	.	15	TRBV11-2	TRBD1	CASSRDSQSSYEQYF	TGTGCCAGCAGCCGGGACAGCCAGAGCTCCTACGAGCAGTACTTC
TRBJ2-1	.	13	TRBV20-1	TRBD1	CSARRTGRNEQFF	TGCAGTGCTAGAAGGACAGGGCGGAATGAGCAGTTCTTC
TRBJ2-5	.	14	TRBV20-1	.	CSARTPGAEETQYF	TGCAGTGCTCGAACCCCCGGGGCGGAAGAGACCCAGTACTTC
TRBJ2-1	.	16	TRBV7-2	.	CASSFFGTRGPNEQFF	TGTGCCAGCAGCTTCTTTGGGACTAGGGGGCCCAATGAGCAGTTCTTC
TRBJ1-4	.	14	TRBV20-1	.	CSVLFRRGGEKLFF	TGCAGTGTTCTTTTTCGGAGGGGGGGTGAAAAACTGTTTTTT
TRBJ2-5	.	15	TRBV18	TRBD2	CASSPEAGGPQTQYF	TGTGCCAGCTCACCCGAAGCGGGAGGGCCCCAGACCCAGTACTTC
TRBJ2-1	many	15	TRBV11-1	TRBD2	CASSLQLAGENEQFF	TGTGCCAGCAGCTTACAGCTAGCGGGAGAGAATGAGCAGTTCTTC
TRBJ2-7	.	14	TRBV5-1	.	CASGLRAEAYEQYF	TGCGCCAGCGGCCTGCGGGCTGAAGCCTACGAGCAGTACTTC
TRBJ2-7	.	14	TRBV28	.	CATTLQGVPYEQYF	TGTGCCACCACCCTGCAGGGCGTTCCCTACGAGCAGTACTTC
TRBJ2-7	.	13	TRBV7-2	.	CASSYGQPFEQYF	TGTGCCAGCAGTTATGGACAGCCTTTCGAGCAGTACTTC